What follows describes a single T cell receptor (beta chain). Extracted RNA was reverse transcribed into cDNA, the sequencing template. The protocol was immunoSEQ multiplex PCR, while the TCRdb copy is restricted to in-frame clones and leaves out a portion. Of hundreds of thousands of clones in the sample, 50% to 75% are singletons; the top ten hold 0.75% to 0.95%. The CDR3 runs to 17 residues. Per germline, CDR1 GTSNPN and CDR2 SVGIG (reference sequence). These data originate in a study of CD8+ T cells in alopecia areata. Treatment noted: oral pan-JAK inhibitor, 5-10 mg twice daily. This chain uses TRBV30 with TRBJ2-6; either TRBD1 or TRBD2 may fit D (5 bases each). The source of this sequence is a human donor with alopecia areata. The sample here was CD4+ T cells sorted from blood, taken around week 54, from a patient treated with tofacitinib. The CDR3 here is CAYTGAGSLSGANVLTF. As DNA, the CDR3 is TGTGCTTACACCGGGGCAGGAAGCCTCTCTGGGGCCAACGTCCTGACTTTC. The variable domain in full, with the rest retrieved from reference TRBV30 and TRBJ2-6, is SQTIHQWPATLVQPVGSPLSLECTVEGTSNPNLYWYRQAAGRGLQLLFYSVGIGQISSEVPQNLSASRPQDRQFILSSKKLLLSDSGFYLCAYTGAGSLSGANVLTFGAGSRLTVL.